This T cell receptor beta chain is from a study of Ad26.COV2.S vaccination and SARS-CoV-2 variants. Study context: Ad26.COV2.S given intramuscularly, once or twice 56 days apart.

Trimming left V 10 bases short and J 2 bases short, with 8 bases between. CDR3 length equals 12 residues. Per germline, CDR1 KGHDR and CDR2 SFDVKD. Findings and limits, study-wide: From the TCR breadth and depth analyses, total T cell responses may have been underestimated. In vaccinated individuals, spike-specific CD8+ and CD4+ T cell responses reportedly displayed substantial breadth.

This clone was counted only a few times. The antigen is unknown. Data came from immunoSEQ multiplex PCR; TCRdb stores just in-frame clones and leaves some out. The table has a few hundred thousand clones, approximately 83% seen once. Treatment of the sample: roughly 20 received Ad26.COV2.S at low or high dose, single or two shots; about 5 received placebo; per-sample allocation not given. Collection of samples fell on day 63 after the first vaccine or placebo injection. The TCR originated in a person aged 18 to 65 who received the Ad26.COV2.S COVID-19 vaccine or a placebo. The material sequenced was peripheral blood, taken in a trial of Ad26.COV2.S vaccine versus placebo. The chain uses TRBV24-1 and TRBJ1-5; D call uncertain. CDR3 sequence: CATALGNQPQHF. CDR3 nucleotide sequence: TGTGCCACGGCCCTGGGCAATCAGCCCCAGCATTTT.